Shown below are 16 T cell receptor beta chains from a single sample sequenced in a study (dated by TCRdb to 2014 to 2015). Library prep was done by 5' RACE. The listed sequencing device is Illumina MiSeq. The public reads were quality trimmed at Q25 with fastp and then assembled into clones with MiXCR by TCRdb, keeping productive beta chains. Rows with a matching CDR3 protein are joined into one entry that keeps the most common DNA and genes. The sample yields about 32,000 distinct CDR3 sequences; around 22% were counted once. The top ten clones comprise 4.3% of the sample. Sequencing used memory CD4+ T cells sorted from blood. What the cell subset or site label conveys for this sample: memory CD4+ T cells, CD4+CD45RO+CD25-. These receptors were collected from a female donor with breast cancer.

This chain joins TRBV7-2 and TRBJ1-2, with no clear D. The germline CDR1 and CDR2 sequences are SGHTA and FQGNSA. This CDR3 has 13 residues. The V end was cut by 1 base, the J end by 4 bases, with 7 bases between. Here the CDR3 DNA reads TGTGCCAGCAGCTTAGGGAACTCCTATGGCTACACCTTC. This translates into CASSLGNSYGYTF. The whole variable domain, remainder taken from reference TRBV7-2 and TRBJ1-2, is GAGVSQSPSNKVTEKGKDVELRCDPISGHTALYWYRQSLGQGLEFLIYFQGNSAPDKSGLPSDRFSAERTGGSVSTLTIQRTQQEDSAVYLCASSLGNSYGYTFGSGTRLTVV.

This clonotype was counted many times. CDR3 DNA sequence: TGTGCCAGCAGCCTCGGGGGGCCCGGGAGGGCGCAGTATTTT. This sequence encodes CASSLGGPGRAQYF. The V gene is TRBV9, the J gene TRBJ2-3; 8 bases map to TRBD2. This CDR3 is 14 amino acids long. Germline CDR1 reads SGDLS; CDR2 reads YYNGEE. Losses at the gene ends were 4 bases for V and 10 bases for J; bases not matched to a gene: 11.

About this clonotype: This sequence may be a read error, since a much larger clone differs from it by one base. The V and J genes are TRBV7-2 and TRBJ2-7; 8 bases agree with TRBD2. Germline assignment: CDR1 SGHTA and CDR2 FQGNSA. CDR3 length: 17 amino acids. CDR3 coding DNA: TGTGCCAGCAGCCCAACACAACTAGCGGCCCTCTCCTACGAGCAGCACTTC. It codes for CASSPTQLAALSYEQHF.

The chain links TRBV5-1 to TRBJ2-7; no reliable D call. In germline, CDR1 is SGHRS, CDR2 YFSETQ. This CDR3 has 14 residues. The V end lost 1 base, the J end lost 1 base, and 9 bases lay between the germline ends. The CDR3 region has the DNA TGCGCCAGCAGCTTGTCATCTTATTCCTACGAGCAGTACTTC. Encoded protein: CASSLSSYSYEQYF.

This clonotype was recorded a few times. The chain combines TRBV5-1 with TRBJ2-1; 9 nucleotides agree with TRBD1. Germline CDR1 SGHRS, CDR2 YFSETQ. V shed 4 bases, J shed 9 bases, and the junction held 5 bases outside the gene matches. The CDR3 loop spans 13 amino acids. CDR3 in DNA: TGCGCCAGCAGCCCTGGACAGGGGAGTGAGCAGTTCTTC. Translating gives CASSPGQGSEQFF.

Only a few counts were recorded for this clonotype. The V and J genes are TRBV24-1 and TRBJ1-2; D is uncertain. Per the germline V gene, CDR1 is KGHDR and CDR2 is SFDVKD. Trimming took 0 bases from V and 1 from J, leaving 5 bases between them. This CDR3 is 14 amino acids long. The CDR3 protein is CATSDLEGNYGYTF. The CDR3 nucleotides are TGTGCCACCAGTGATTTGGAGGGTAACTATGGCTACACCTTC.

This clonotype was recorded at least ten times. V gene TRBV6-5 combines with J gene TRBJ2-2, with D unresolved. Germline CDR1 reads MNHEY; CDR2 reads SVGAGI. Deletions cut 6 bases from V and 5 bases from J, with 16 bases between. CDR3 length: 15 residues. CDR3 in DNA: TGTGCCAGCAGCTGGACCCCCCGGTGGACCGGGGAGCTGTTTTTT. Its protein is CASSWTPRWTGELFF.

This sequence joins TRBV5-6 and TRBJ1-1, with 10 bases matching TRBD1. The CDR3 has 16 residues. The germline V gene has CDR1 SGHDT and CDR2 YYEEEE. V trimming: 4 bases; J trimming: 6 bases; junction bases outside the gene matches: 12. Written as DNA, the CDR3 is TGTGCCAGCAGCCAGGGACAGGGGAGGTCAGGGGCTGAAGCTTTCTTT. Its protein product is CASSQGQGRSGAEAFF.

Points on this clonotype: Because it lacks the conserved phenylalanine or tryptophan at the end, this CDR3 is likely a read error. The chain employs TRBV27 and TRBJ2-6, with D unclear. The germline CDR1 and CDR2 sequences are MNHEY and SMNVEV (reference sequence). Trimming took off 4 bases at V and 0 bases at J, with 4 bases between the two ends. This CDR3 spans 14 amino acids. CDR3 region: CASSYNSGANVLTV. CDR3 DNA sequence: TGTGCCAGCAGTTATAACTCTGGGGCCAACGTCCTGACTGTC.

This clonotype was observed a handful of times. The V and J genes are TRBV12-3 or TRBV12-4 and TRBJ2-5, with no clear D. The V gene lost 6 bases and the J gene lost 2 bases, with 10 bases spanning the gap. The CDR3 extends over 13 amino acids. CDR3 bases: TGTGCCAGCAGCCAAGGCGGACAAGAGACCCAGTACTTC. Amino acid sequence: CASSQGGQETQYF.

This clonotype was detected ten times or more. V gene TRBV4-1 combines with J gene TRBJ2-1; D not certain. With 2 bases removed from V and 10 bases from J, the gap between germline ends came to 12 bases. Germline CDR1 is MGHRA and CDR2 is YSYEKL. CDR3 length: 13 amino acids. This CDR3 is CASSQSRTPEQFF. In nucleotides, the CDR3 is TGCGCCAGCAGCCAATCACGGACCCCGGAGCAGTTCTTC.

CDR3 DNA sequence: TGTGCCAGCAGCGCAACGGGGAGGACTAATGAAAAACTGTTTTTT. Encoded protein: CASSATGRTNEKLFF. The V and J genes are TRBV9 and TRBJ1-4; D not resolved. V was clipped by 3 bases and J by 2 bases, with 11 bases between them. The CDR3 extends over 15 amino acids. Germline CDR1 and CDR2: SGDLS and YYNGEE.

This clonotype was detected a few times. V gene TRBV27 combines with J gene TRBJ2-7, with 15 bases identical to TRBD2. With V trimmed by 5 bases and J by 6 bases, 5 bases remained unmatched. The CDR3 length is 15 residues. Looked up from germline, CDR1 is MNHEY and CDR2 is SMNVEV (reference sequence). DNA for the CDR3: TGTGCCAGCAGTCCGGGACTAGCGGGGGGTCGCGAGCAGTACTTC. Amino acid sequence: CASSPGLAGGREQYF.

J is TRBJ1-2 and V is TRBV6-5; TRBD1 is a possible D gene (6 bases). The V gene's germline CDR1 is MNHEY and CDR2 SVGAGI. The germline V and J ends were trimmed by 0 bases and 6 bases, with 14 bases remaining between them. The CDR3 runs 15 residues. The CDR3 sequence: CASSYSPREGDGYTF. DNA for the CDR3: TGTGCCAGCAGTTACTCCCCAAGGGAGGGGGATGGCTACACCTTC.

This clonotype has a count of ten or more. This rearrangement joins TRBV9 to TRBJ2-3; D perhaps matches TRBD1 (6 bases). Trimming left V 0 bases short and J 5 bases short, with 7 bases between. Germline CDR1 is SGDLS and CDR2 is YYNGEE. The CDR3 totals 13 residues. This CDR3 reads CASSVEGGDTQYF. CDR3 DNA sequence: TGTGCCAGCAGCGTAGAAGGGGGAGATACGCAGTATTTT.

Relative to its sample, this clonotype is medium-sized. This chain uses TRBV6-2 or TRBV6-3 with TRBJ2-7; D remains ambiguous. This CDR3 is 14 amino acids long. The germline CDR1 and CDR2 sequences are MNHEY and SVGEGT. Trimming shortened V by 0 bases and J by 5 bases, and 11 bases separated the two germline ends. The CDR3 here is CASSYSGRSNEQYF. As DNA, the CDR3 is TGTGCCAGCAGTTACTCTGGAAGAAGCAACGAGCAGTACTTC.